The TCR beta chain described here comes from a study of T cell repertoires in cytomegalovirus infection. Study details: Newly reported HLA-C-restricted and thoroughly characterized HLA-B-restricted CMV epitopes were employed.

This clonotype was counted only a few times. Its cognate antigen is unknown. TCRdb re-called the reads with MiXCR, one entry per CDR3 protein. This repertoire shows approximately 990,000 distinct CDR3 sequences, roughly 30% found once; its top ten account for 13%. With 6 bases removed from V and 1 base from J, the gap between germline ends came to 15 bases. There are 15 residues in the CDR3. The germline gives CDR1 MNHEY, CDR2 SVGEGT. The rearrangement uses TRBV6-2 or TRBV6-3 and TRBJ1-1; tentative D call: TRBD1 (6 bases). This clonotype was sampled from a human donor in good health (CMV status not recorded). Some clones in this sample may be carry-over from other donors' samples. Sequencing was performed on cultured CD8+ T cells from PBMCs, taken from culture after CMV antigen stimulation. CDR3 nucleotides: TGTGCCAGCAGCGGACGGACAGAAGGGAACACTGAAGCTTTCTTT. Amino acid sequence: CASSGRTEGNTEAFF.